The 8 T cell receptor beta chains reported below all come from one sample, sequenced in a study of response to subunit inactivated influenza vaccine. TCRdb fed the RT-PCR reads into MiXCR, producing one record per CDR3 protein. Of about 780,000 distinct CDR3 sequences detected, less than 20% appear once; the ten largest clones hold about a tenth. Sequencing was performed on PBMCs from blood, taken about 5 days after vaccination. These receptors all come from a man aged 50 to 60 who received an inactivated influenza vaccine.

This sequence joins TRBV20-1 and TRBJ2-2; 13 positions agree with TRBD2. Per germline, CDR1 DFQATT and CDR2 SNEGSKA (reference sequence). The CDR3 spans 16 residues. J was trimmed by 1 base and V by 2 bases; bases with no gene match: 1. CDR3 nucleotide sequence: TGCAGTGCTAGAAGACTAGCGGGGGGGAACACCGGGGAGCTGTTTTTT. Translated: CSARRLAGGNTGELFF.

This clonotype was observed at least ten times. The gene calls are TRBV12-3 or TRBV12-4 and TRBJ2-5; TRBD2 is a possible D gene (6 bases). The CDR3 length is 12 residues. Trimming left V 5 bases short and J 10 bases short, with 14 bases between. The CDR3 reads CASSLGGVLQYF. The CDR3 DNA reads as TGTGCCAGCAGTCTGGGGGGAGTCCTCCAGTACTTC.

There are a few counts of this clonotype. V is TRBV4-2 and J is TRBJ2-5; D is uncertain. From germline, CDR1 is LGHNA and CDR2 YNFKEQ. With 0 bases removed from V and 7 bases from J, the gap between germline ends came to 15 bases. The CDR3 spans 15 residues. The CDR3 spells CASSQDKWRTGTQYF. The CDR3 coding sequence is TGTGCCAGCAGCCAAGATAAGTGGCGAACTGGGACCCAGTACTTC.

This clonotype was recorded a few times. The CDR3 bases are TGCAGTGCTAGAGAGTCCGGAATCCTACGAGGCTACACCTTC. It is translated as CSARESGILRGYTF. The chain uses TRBV20-1 and TRBJ1-2; D remains ambiguous. V lost 0 bases to trimming and J lost 8 bases, with 16 bases between them. There are 14 residues in the CDR3. Per germline, CDR1 DFQATT and CDR2 SNEGSKA (reference sequence).

This clonotype was detected many times. The rearrangement joins TRBV19 to TRBJ2-5; D is unresolved. The CDR3 has 11 residues. Trimming shortened V by 3 bases and J by 5 bases, and 4 bases separated the two germline ends. Germline lookup yields CDR1 LNHDA and CDR2 SQIVND (reference sequence). This chain's CDR3 is CASSISETQYF. The DNA for the CDR3 is TGTGCCAGTAGTATTAGTGAGACCCAGTACTTC.

The CDR3 sequence: CASSRQGNFVNTIYF. DNA for the CDR3: TGCGCCAGCAGCCGGCAGGGGAACTTTGTTAACACCATATATTTT. V and J are TRBV4-1 and TRBJ1-3, with D perhaps matching TRBD1 (6 bases). This CDR3 comprises 15 residues. Germline CDR1 and CDR2: MGHRA and YSYEKL. V was clipped by 4 bases and J by 7 bases, with 17 bases between them.

This clonotype has ten or more counts. The DNA for the CDR3 is TGCAGTGCTAGACCGCCTCCGGGACAGGTCGGCCACGAGCAGTACTTC. Amino acid sequence: CSARPPPGQVGHEQYF. V usage is TRBV20-1 and J usage is TRBJ2-7, with TRBD1 matching 8 bases. This CDR3 contains 16 residues. V shed 2 bases, J shed 5 bases, and the junction held 14 bases outside the gene matches. Germline CDR1 reads DFQATT; CDR2 reads SNEGSKA (reference sequence).

The rearrangement links TRBV10-3 to TRBJ1-1; D is ambiguous. Germline assignment: CDR1 ENHRY and CDR2 SYGVKD. Between the trimmed V and J ends, which lost 3 bases and 6 bases, there was a span of 17 bases. CDR3 length: 15 amino acids. The CDR3 DNA is TGTGCCATCAGTGACCCAGCTTGGGTCCTCTCTGAAGCTTTCTTT. The encoded protein is CAISDPAWVLSEAFF.